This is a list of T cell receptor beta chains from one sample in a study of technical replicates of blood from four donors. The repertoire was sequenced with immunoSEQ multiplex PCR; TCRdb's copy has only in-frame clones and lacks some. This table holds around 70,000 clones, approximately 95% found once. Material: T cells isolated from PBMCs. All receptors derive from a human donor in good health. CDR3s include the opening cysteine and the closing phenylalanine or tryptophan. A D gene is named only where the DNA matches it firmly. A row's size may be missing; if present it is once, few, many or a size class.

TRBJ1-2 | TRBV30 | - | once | TGTGCCTGGACCGAGGGTAACTATGGCTACACCTTC | CAWTEGNYGYTF
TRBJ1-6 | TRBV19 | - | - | TGTGCCAGTAGTCTACAGGGAGGGCTTTCACCCCTCCACTTT | CASSLQGGLSPLHF
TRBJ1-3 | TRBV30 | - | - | TGTGCCTGCGAGAGGGGACTGCCACTATTCTCTGGAAACACCATATATTTT | CACERGLPLFSGNTIYF
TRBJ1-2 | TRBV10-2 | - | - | TGCGCCAGCAGTAGCGGCAGGGGTTACGGCGGCTACACCTTC | CASSSGRGYGGYTF
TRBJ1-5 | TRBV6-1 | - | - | TGTGCCAGCAGTGTACATAGCAATCAGCCCCAGCATTTT | CASSVHSNQPQHF
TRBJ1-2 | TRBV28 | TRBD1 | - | TGTGCCACCCGTTTGGGACAGGGATGGGGGATTGGCTACACCTTC | CATRLGQGWGIGYTF
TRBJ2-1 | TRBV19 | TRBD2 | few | TGTGCCAGTAGTATGATAGCGGGAGGGTCCGCTGAGCAGTTCTTC | CASSMIAGGSAEQFF
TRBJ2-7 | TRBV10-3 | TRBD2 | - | TGTGCCATCAGAATAGCGGGAGGGCCGGGCGAGCAGTACTTC | CAIRIAGGPGEQYF
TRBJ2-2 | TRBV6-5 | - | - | TGTGCCAGCAGTTACCTCGGGCGGGGCCCCGGGGAGCTGTTTTTT | CASSYLGRGPGELFF
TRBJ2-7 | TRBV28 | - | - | TGTGCCAGCAGTTTAGGAGGGACCCCCTACGAGCAGTACTTC | CASSLGGTPYEQYF
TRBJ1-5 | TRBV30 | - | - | TGTGCCTGGAGTCTAACGGGGGGGCACGGGGGGCCCCAGCATTTT | CAWSLTGGHGGPQHF
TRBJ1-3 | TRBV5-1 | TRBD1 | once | TGCGCCAGCAGCGGGGAAGACAGGGTAGACACCATATATTTT | CASSGEDRVDTIYF
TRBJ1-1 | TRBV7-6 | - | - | TGTGCCAGCAGCTTAGGTCGTGAAGCTTTCTTT | CASSLGREAFF
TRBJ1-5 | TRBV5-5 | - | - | TGTGCCAGCAGCTTGGGGGGGGTGTTTCAGCCCCAGCATTTT | CASSLGGVFQPQHF
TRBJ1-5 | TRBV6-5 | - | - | TGTGCCAGCAGGTCGAACCAGGGTAACAGTCAGCCCCAGCATTTT | CASRSNQGNSQPQHF
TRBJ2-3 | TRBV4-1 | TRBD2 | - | TGCGCCAGCAGCCAAGCATCCAGCGGGGGATACACAGATACGCAGTATTTT | CASSQASSGGYTDTQYF
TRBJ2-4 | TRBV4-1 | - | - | TGCGCCAGCAGCCAAGGTGGAGGGCGATCCAAAAACATTCAGTACTTC | CASSQGGGRSKNIQYF
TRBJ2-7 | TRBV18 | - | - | TGTGCCAGCTCACTAACAGAAGCATCCTACGAGCAGTACTTC | CASSLTEASYEQYF
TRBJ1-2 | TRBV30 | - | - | TGTGCCTGGAGTACAGACGGCTACACCTTC | CAWSTDGYTF
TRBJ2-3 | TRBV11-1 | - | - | TGTGCCAGCAGCCTGACAGATACGCAGTATTTT | CASSLTDTQYF
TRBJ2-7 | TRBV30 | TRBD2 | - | TGTGCCTGGAGTAGAGGTTGGGGCGGGGGGGCGTCTGAGCAGTACTTC | CAWSRGWGGGASEQYF
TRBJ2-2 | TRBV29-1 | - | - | TGCAGCGTTGGTGCGGGAACGAACACCGGGGAGCTGTTTTTT | CSVGAGTNTGELFF
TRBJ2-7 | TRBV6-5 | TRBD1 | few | TGTGCCAGCAGCAGGACAGGGGGCGGTCCCTACGAGCAGTACTTC | CASSRTGGGPYEQYF
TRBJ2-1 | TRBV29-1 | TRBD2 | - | TGCAGCGTTATCCCGGGACTACAGATGCCGGAGCAGTTCTTC | CSVIPGLQMPEQFF
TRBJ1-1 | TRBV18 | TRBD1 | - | TGTGCCAGCTCATCTATGGACAGGGCCGCTGAAGCTTTCTTT | CASSSMDRAAEAFF
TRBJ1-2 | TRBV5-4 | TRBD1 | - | TGTGCCAGCAGGGCGGACAGGCCCCAACGATATGGCTACACCTTC | CASRADRPQRYGYTF
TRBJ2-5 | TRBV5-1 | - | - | TGCGCCAGTCGCGAAGAGACCCAGTACTTC | CASREETQYF
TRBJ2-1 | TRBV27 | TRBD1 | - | TGTGCCAGCAGCACAGACAGGGGTAAAGCCCCGAGGGGGAATGAGCAGTTCTTC | CASSTDRGKAPRGNEQFF